The 20 T cell receptor beta chains below all came from one sample that was sequenced in a study of regulatory T cells in long-lasting Graves disease. Time point denoted: newly diagnosed GD, antithyroid drugs for less than 3 months. Extracted PBMC RNA gave rise to the TCR library. To make TCR beta libraries, researchers used iRepertoire HTBI primers and Arm-PCR of CDR3 regions. One entry per CDR3 protein, called by TCRdb with MiXCR from the multiplex PCR reads. The table records around 320,000 distinct CDR3 sequences, 16% of them present only once. The sample also formed part of further work on T cells in Graves' hyperthyroidism and ophthalmopathy.

The sample was peripheral blood mononuclear cells (PBMCs), taken at new diagnosis, from a patient treated with antithyroid drugs. These receptors came from a man aged 40-49 years with Graves disease.

This clonotype was counted between two and nine times. The rearrangement joins TRBV10-3 to TRBJ2-7; D may match TRBD1 or TRBD2 (5 bases each). V was shortened by 11 bases and J by 1 base, with 18 bases between the two germline ends. The length of the CDR3 is 14 residues. Germline V gene sequence: CDR1 ENHRY, CDR2 SYGVKD. The CDR3 nucleotides are TGTGCCGCCATGGGGGTTGACGGGTCCTACGAGCAGTACTTC. This gives the protein CAAMGVDGSYEQYF.

In its sample, this clonotype was seen many times. This chain joins TRBV13 and TRBJ2-4, with D perhaps being TRBD1 or TRBD2 (5 bases each). V dropped 5 bases and J dropped 11 bases, with 16 bases sitting between them. The CDR3 has 13 amino acids. CDR1 and CDR2 from the germline V gene are PRHDT and FYEKMQ (reference sequence). CDR3 sequence: CASSRGVLSFQYF. As DNA, the CDR3 is TGTGCCAGCAGCAGAGGGGTTCTGTCTTTTCAGTACTTC. Complete variable domain (other parts from reference TRBV13 and TRBJ2-4): AAGVIQSPRHLIKEKRETATLKCYPIPRHDTVYWYQQGPGQDPQFLISFYEKMQSDKGSIPDRFSAQQFSDYHSELNMSSLELGDSALYFCASSRGVLSFQYFGAGTRLSVL.

The gene calls are TRBV29-1 and TRBJ1-1; 8 bases are shared with TRBD1. The CDR3 covers 10 residues. With V trimmed by 8 bases and J by 7 bases, 3 bases remained unmatched. CDR1 is SQVTM and CDR2 is ANQGSEA in the germline V gene. Here the CDR3 reads CSSGQGEAFF. CDR3 DNA: TGCAGCTCTGGACAGGGTGAAGCTTTCTTT.

The chain is built from TRBV7-9 and TRBJ1-6, with D unclear. This CDR3 contains 13 residues. Trimming removed 0 bases at V and 9 bases at J, with 6 bases between. Germline lookup yields CDR1 SEHNR and CDR2 FQNEAQ (reference sequence). CDR3 coding DNA: TGTGCCAGCAGCTTAGCGCTAGGTTCACCCCTCCACTTT. The encoded protein is CASSLALGSPLHF.

The rearrangement links TRBV6-1 to TRBJ1-2, with D uncertain. Trimming took 3 bases from V and 4 from J, leaving 9 bases between them. The CDR3 is 13 amino acids. Germline V lookup: CDR1 MNHNS, CDR2 SASEGT. The CDR3 region is CASSDGRLYGYTF. Written as DNA, the CDR3 is TGTGCCAGCAGTGATGGACGGCTCTATGGCTACACCTTC.

This clonotype was picked up many times. V is TRBV7-9 and J is TRBJ2-5, with D possibly TRBD1 on 6 matching bases. V gave up 5 bases and J gave up 3 bases, with 16 bases separating them. Per germline, CDR1 SEHNR and CDR2 FQNEAQ (reference sequence). The CDR3 sequence is 15 residues long. CDR3 sequence: CASSPGDGKKETQYF. The CDR3, as DNA: TGTGCCAGCAGCCCAGGGGACGGAAAGAAAGAGACCCAGTACTTC.

This sequence joins TRBV25-1 and TRBJ2-3; no clear D. V shed 5 bases and J shed 2 bases, with 8 bases lying between them. There are 13 residues in the CDR3. Germline V gives CDR1 MGHDK, CDR2 SYGVNS. The CDR3 DNA reads as TGTGCCAGCAGTAATGGTTACACAGATACGCAGTATTTT. Amino acids: CASSNGYTDTQYF.

The CDR3 nucleotides are TGTGCCAGCAGAACCCCGAGTTCTACGCCTTACGAGCAGTACTTC. Its protein is CASRTPSSTPYEQYF. The chain combines TRBV11-2 with TRBJ2-7, with D uncertain. V lost 6 bases, J lost 4 bases, and 19 bases lay in between. This CDR3 has 15 residues. Germline-derived CDR1 and CDR2 are SGHAT and FQNNGV.

This clonotype appeared many times. This sequence joins TRBV5-1 and TRBJ2-5; D gene ambiguous. Germline loops: CDR1 SGHRS, CDR2 YFSETQ. The CDR3 consists of 13 residues. The germline V and J ends were trimmed by 0 bases and 4 bases, with 7 bases remaining between them. The chain's CDR3 is CASSLDRSETQYF. In DNA, the CDR3 is TGCGCCAGCAGCTTGGATCGGTCAGAGACCCAGTACTTC.

This clonotype was observed at least ten times. This chain links TRBV11-2 with TRBJ2-1; 9 nucleotides line up with TRBD1. The V and J ends lost 5 bases and 8 bases, in that order; junction bases with no gene match: 13. CDR3 length: 16 residues. Germline assignment: CDR1 SGHAT and CDR2 FQNNGV. CDR3 sequence (DNA): TGTGCCAGCAGCAAAGTGGGACAGGGAAATCTGGATGAGCAGTTCTTC. It encodes CASSKVGQGNLDEQFF.

The rearrangement uses TRBV28 and TRBJ2-7; the D call may be TRBD1 or TRBD2 (5 bases each). Germline CDR1 reads MDHEN; CDR2 reads SYDVKM. Trimming took off 3 bases at V and 0 bases at J, with 15 bases between the two ends. The CDR3 has 16 residues. CDR3 sequence (DNA): TGTGCCAGCAGTTTTGACTTTGGGGACGCCTCCTACGAGCAGTACTTC. Its translation is CASSFDFGDASYEQYF.

This clonotype was recorded at least ten times. V and J are TRBV30 and TRBJ2-7; perhaps TRBD1 as D (6 bases). This CDR3 is built from 13 residues. V shed 6 bases and J shed 6 bases, with 18 bases lying between them. The germline V gene encodes CDR1 GTSNPN and CDR2 SVGIG (reference sequence). CDR3 protein: CACKGHQGLEQYF. CDR3 nucleotide sequence: TGTGCCTGCAAAGGCCACCAGGGGCTCGAGCAGTACTTC.

As concerns this clonotype: With only one base between it and a far larger clone, this is likely a read error. The rearrangement joins TRBV6-2 or TRBV6-3 to TRBJ2-5; 7 nucleotides align to TRBD2. V lost 7 bases, J lost 7 bases, and 15 bases stayed unmatched. This CDR3 has 15 amino acids. The germline gives CDR1 MNHEY, CDR2 SVGEGT. The CDR3 here is CASNEAGRSVRTQYF. The CDR3 bases are TGTGCCAGCAATGAAGCGGGACGGAGCGTTAGGACCCAGTACTTC.

V usage is TRBV15 and J usage is TRBJ2-7, with D tentatively TRBD1 (6 bases). The germline V and J ends were trimmed by 5 bases and 0 bases, with 14 bases remaining between them. This CDR3 comprises 15 residues. Looked up from germline, CDR1 is LNHNV and CDR2 is YYDKDF (reference sequence). CDR3 DNA sequence: TGTGCCACCAGCGCCAAGTCGGGACACTCCTACGAGCAGTACTTC. Amino acid sequence: CATSAKSGHSYEQYF.

The V gene is TRBV9, the J gene TRBJ1-5; 9 nucleotides match TRBD1. V dropped 4 bases and J dropped 2; count of bases not matched to a gene: 7. The CDR3 has 16 residues. Germline V gives CDR1 SGDLS, CDR2 YYNGEE. CDR3 sequence (DNA): TGTGCCAGCAGCCCCGGGACAGGGAGGGGCAATCAGCCCCAGCATTTT. This gives the protein CASSPGTGRGNQPQHF.

There are many counts of this clonotype. The chain carries TRBV2 and TRBJ1-5; TRBD1 aligns across 9 bases. V trimming: 4 bases; J trimming: 9 bases; junction bases outside the gene matches: 7. CDR3 size: 14 residues. The germline gives CDR1 SNHLY, CDR2 FYNNEI. This CDR3 reads CASSGQGDPTPQHF. CDR3 nucleotide sequence: TGTGCCAGCAGTGGACAGGGGGACCCCACGCCCCAGCATTTT.

The V and J genes are TRBV7-2 and TRBJ2-3; perhaps TRBD2 as D (6 bases). Germline loops: CDR1 SGHTA, CDR2 FQGNSA. This CDR3 has 14 residues. V was shortened by 3 bases and J by 4 bases, with 11 bases between the two germline ends. For the CDR3, the DNA is TGTGCCAGCAGCTTGGGACTGCTCGCAGATACGCAGTATTTT. It translates to CASSLGLLADTQYF.

In its sample, this clonotype was seen once. This chain joins TRBV3-1 and TRBJ2-7; maybe TRBD1 (6 bases). The length of the CDR3 is 12 residues. Germline CDR1 reads LGHDT; CDR2 reads YNNKEL (reference sequence). V lost 6 bases and J 6 bases, leaving 12 bases between the germline ends. CDR3 DNA sequence: TGTGCCAGCAGTCGAGGGACACGCGAGCAGTACTTC. Translated, it gives CASSRGTREQYF.

Regarding this clonotype: Given a much more abundant clone one base away, this may be a read error. This chain links TRBV6-1 with TRBJ1-1; no definite D call. Germline assignment: CDR1 MNHNS and CDR2 SASEGT. This CDR3 has 14 residues. Trimming pared 5 bases from V and 7 bases from J, leaving 17 bases between. The CDR3 coding sequence is TGTGCCAGCAGTATCGGAATTCAGTCAGGTGAAGCTTTCTTT. It specifies CASSIGIQSGEAFF.

The genes are TRBV2 and TRBJ1-4, with D tentatively TRBD1 (5 bases). Per germline, CDR1 SNHLY and CDR2 FYNNEI. The V end lost 3 bases, the J end lost 4 bases, and 15 bases lay between the germline ends. This CDR3 spans 16 amino acids. The CDR3 coding sequence is TGTGCCAGCAGTGAGGGGGACGCCGGATATAATGAAAAACTGTTTTTT. Translating gives CASSEGDAGYNEKLFF. Complete variable domain (other parts from reference TRBV2 and TRBJ1-4): EPEVTQTPSHQVTQMGQEVILRCVPISNHLYFYWYRQILGQKVEFLVSFYNNEISEKSEIFDDQFSVERPDGSNFTLKIRSTKLEDSAMYFCASSEGDAGYNEKLFFGSGTQLSVL.